Below, 22 T cell receptor beta chains from the same sample are listed, as sequenced in a study of blood T cell repertoires in COVID-19. TCRdb's table, derived via immunoSEQ multiplex PCR, lists solely in-frame clones and lacks some. The table records about 90,000 clones, roughly 80% of them present only once. The sample taken for sequencing was peripheral blood. The receptors come from a man aged 55 to 70 with acute or convalescent COVID-19.

The chain links TRBV6-5 to TRBJ2-3; 8 nucleotides line up with TRBD1. This CDR3 spans 14 amino acids. Losses at the gene ends were 6 bases for V and 2 bases for J; bases not matched to a gene: 4. Germline lookup yields CDR1 MNHEY and CDR2 SVGAGI. CDR3 DNA sequence: TGTGCCAGCAGCGAGACAGGGGACACAGATACGCAGTATTTT. This gives the protein CASSETGDTDTQYF.

The genes are TRBV4-3 and TRBJ1-3; a weak D match, TRBD1 (5 bases). Trimming removed 4 bases at V and 10 bases at J, with 20 bases between. Per the germline V gene, CDR1 is LGHNA and CDR2 is YSLEER. The CDR3 sequence is 15 residues long. CDR3 protein: CASSPEGGSGHTIYF. DNA of the CDR3: TGCGCCAGCAGCCCGGAGGGTGGGTCAGGGCATACCATATATTTT.

The chain joins TRBV19 to TRBJ1-6; 7 nucleotides align to TRBD1. The CDR3 is made up of 15 amino acids. Germline V gene sequence: CDR1 LNHDA, CDR2 SQIVND (reference sequence). V was pared by 5 bases and J by 4 bases, with 5 bases of the junction left unmatched. CDR3 coding DNA: TGTGCCAGTAGTCCACCGGACAGGTATAATTCACCCCTCCACTTT. It is translated as CASSPPDRYNSPLHF.

The chain carries TRBV19 and TRBJ1-5; no clear D. Germline CDR1 is LNHDA and CDR2 is SQIVND (reference sequence). The ends were cut back, 5 bases at V and 1 base at J, with 15 bases in the middle. The CDR3 consists of 16 residues. The CDR3 bases are TGTGCCAGTAGTTTAGGTACACCGGGGAGCAATCAGCCCCAGCATTTT. This translates into CASSLGTPGSNQPQHF.

The chain has TRBV23-1 and TRBJ1-1; TRBD1 might be the D (5 bases). TRBV23-1 is assigned to the ORF class and has an uncertain function. The CDR3 contains 20 residues. V was clipped by 0 bases and J by 4 bases, with 27 bases between them. Here the CDR3 DNA reads TGCGCCAGCAGTCAATCGCTCGGGCAAGACAGACGGTCCCTGGGCACTGAAGCTTTCTTT. It yields the protein CASSQSLGQDRRSLGTEAFF.

The rearrangement joins TRBV7-2 to TRBJ1-2; TRBD1 might be the D (5 bases). The germline V gene encodes CDR1 SGHTA and CDR2 FQGNSA. V lost 5 bases, J lost 0 bases, and 10 bases lay in between. The CDR3 covers 14 residues. This CDR3 reads CASSTRQSNYGYTF. DNA for the CDR3: TGTGCCAGCAGCACCAGACAGTCTAACTATGGCTACACCTTC.

The gene calls are TRBV6-1 and TRBJ1-5; possible D gene TRBD1, 5 bases. This CDR3 has 16 residues. Germline V gives CDR1 MNHNS, CDR2 SASEGT. Trimming cost V 1 base and J 5 bases, with 15 bases left between them. The CDR3 is CASSEVIKGPYQPQHF. The DNA of the CDR3 is TGTGCCAGCAGTGAAGTGATCAAGGGGCCCTATCAGCCCCAGCATTTT.

The chain combines TRBV30 with TRBJ1-3; a possible D gene is TRBD1 (6 bases). V was clipped by 0 bases and J by 0 bases, with 12 bases between them. The CDR3 has 16 residues. CDR1 GTSNPN and CDR2 SVGIG come from the germline V gene (reference sequence). The CDR3 protein is CAWSVLTGSSGNTIYF. CDR3 sequence (DNA): TGTGCCTGGAGTGTACTAACAGGGAGCTCTGGAAACACCATATATTTT.

In its sample, this clone was seen once. V and J are TRBV4-3 and TRBJ2-7; unclear D gene. This CDR3 contains 15 residues. Germline V gene data show CDR1 as LGHNA and CDR2 as YSLEER. The ends were cut back, 0 bases at V and 2 bases at J, with 11 bases in the middle. The CDR3 is CASSQDPARTYEQYF. The CDR3 DNA follows: TGCGCCAGCAGCCAAGATCCCGCCAGAACCTACGAGCAGTACTTC.

The chain recombines TRBV27 with TRBJ2-1, with a possible D match to TRBD1 (6 bases). CDR1 and CDR2 from the germline V gene are MNHEY and SMNVEV (reference sequence). Trimming left V 6 bases short and J 5 bases short, with 14 bases between. This CDR3 comprises 14 residues. CDR3: CASRRAGTNNEQFF. The CDR3 DNA reads TGTGCCAGCAGGCGGGCCGGGACAAACAATGAGCAGTTCTTC.

The chain is built from TRBV4-3 and TRBJ2-1; 7 bases are shared with TRBD1. The CDR3 runs 14 residues. The trim removed 6 bases at V and 1 base at J, leaving 3 bases unmatched. Germline-derived CDR1 and CDR2 are LGHNA and YSLEER. The CDR3 region is CASSIQGSYNEQFF. The CDR3 bases are TGCGCCAGCAGTATACAGGGGTCCTACAATGAGCAGTTCTTC.

The chain links TRBV29-1 to TRBJ2-3, with 7 bases matching TRBD1. Germline trimming cut 6 bases from V and 3 bases from J; bases unmatched to any gene: 6. CDR3 length: 13 residues. Germline lookup yields CDR1 SQVTM and CDR2 ANQGSEA. CDR3 coding DNA: TGCAGCGTAAACAGGGGCATAACAGATACGCAGTATTTT. Amino acid sequence: CSVNRGITDTQYF.

The chain combines TRBV6-5 with TRBJ1-5; 7 positions agree with TRBD1. Losses at the gene ends were 6 bases for V and 1 base for J; bases not matched to a gene: 3. Germline V gene lookup returns CDR1 MNHEY and CDR2 SVGAGI. This CDR3 region has 14 residues. CDR3 nucleotide sequence: TGTGCCAGCAGGGTGGACAGGAGCAATCAGCCCCAGCATTTT. Its translation is CASRVDRSNQPQHF.

The chain joins TRBV19 to TRBJ2-7; a possible D gene is TRBD1 (6 bases). CDR1 and CDR2 from the germline V gene are LNHDA and SQIVND (reference sequence). The CDR3 length is 13 residues. The ends were cut back, 5 bases at V and 3 bases at J, with 11 bases in the middle. The CDR3 loop is CASSPGQRYEQYF. CDR3 nucleotide sequence: TGTGCCAGTAGTCCGGGACAACGCTACGAGCAGTACTTC.

The chain carries TRBV19 and TRBJ1-1, with 8 positions matching TRBD1. The CDR3 has 14 amino acids. Germline-derived CDR1 and CDR2 are LNHDA and SQIVND (reference sequence). Trimming cost V 7 bases and J 6 bases; bases outside gene matches: 10. CDR3 sequence (DNA): TGTGCCAGTATGGGGGACAGGTTTAAAGCTGAAGCTTTCTTT. Encoded protein: CASMGDRFKAEAFF.

V and J are TRBV7-7 and TRBJ2-1; TRBD2 is a possible D gene (6 bases). V was cut by 5 bases and J by 2 bases, with 13 bases left in between. The CDR3 contains 15 residues. Germline lookup yields CDR1 SSHAT and CDR2 FNYEAQ (reference sequence). CDR3 protein: CASSARLDAYNEQFF. The CDR3 DNA sequence: TGTGCCAGCAGCGCCCGACTAGACGCCTACAATGAGCAGTTCTTC.

V and J are TRBV9 and TRBJ1-1, with D possibly being TRBD1 (6 bases). Trimming removed 4 bases at V and 4 bases at J, with 11 bases between. CDR3 length: 13 amino acids. Germline V gene lookup returns CDR1 SGDLS and CDR2 YYNGEE. CDR3 in amino acids: CASSLGGGTEAFF. The DNA of the CDR3 is TGTGCCAGCAGCCTGGGAGGGGGCACTGAAGCTTTCTTT.

CDR3 in DNA: TGCGCCAGCAGCCCGCGACTAGCGGGGGGCGCGAACACCGGGGAGCTGTTTTTT. This encodes CASSPRLAGGANTGELFF. The chain recombines TRBV4-3 with TRBJ2-2, with TRBD2 matching 13 bases. Germline-derived CDR1 and CDR2 are LGHNA and YSLEER. J gave up 0 bases and V 4 bases, and 5 bases lay outside the gene matches. The CDR3 covers 18 residues.

V and J are TRBV19 and TRBJ2-1; TRBD1 matches 8 bases. This CDR3 contains 15 residues. V dropped 6 bases and J dropped 4; count of bases not matched to a gene: 8. Germline V gene data show CDR1 as LNHDA and CDR2 as SQIVND (reference sequence). As DNA, the CDR3 is TGTGCCAGTAGCCTCGGACAGGGTCTGTACAATGAGCAGTTCTTC. Its translation: CASSLGQGLYNEQFF.

The chain recombines TRBV7-2 with TRBJ1-1, with 8 bases identical to TRBD1. This CDR3 spans 14 amino acids. CDR1 and CDR2 from the germline V gene are SGHTA and FQGNSA. Trimming removed 5 bases from V and 5 bases from J; junction bases left unmatched: 7. Here the CDR3 reads CASSVQGESTEAFF. CDR3 sequence (DNA): TGTGCCAGCAGCGTACAGGGGGAGAGTACTGAAGCTTTCTTT.

V and J are TRBV19 and TRBJ1-1, with D uncertain. V was clipped by 2 bases and J by 4 bases, with 11 bases between them. Germline values: CDR1 LNHDA, CDR2 SQIVND (reference sequence). The CDR3 contains 14 residues. The CDR3, as DNA: TGTGCCAGTAGTATACCACAGAGTTCCACTGAAGCTTTCTTT. It codes for CASSIPQSSTEAFF. The full variable domain, with the rest looked up from reference TRBV19 and TRBJ1-1, is DGGITQSPKYLFRKEGQNVTLSCEQNLNHDAMYWYRQDPGQGLRLIYYSQIVNDFQKGDIAEGYSVSREKKESFPLTVTSAQKNPTAFYLCASSIPQSSTEAFFGQGTRLTVV.

This chain joins TRBV4-1 and TRBJ2-3; TRBD1 agrees at 9 bases. Per germline, CDR1 MGHRA and CDR2 YSYEKL. The V gene end was trimmed by 1 base and the J gene end by 1 base; junction bases not matched to a gene: 3. This CDR3 contains 16 residues. The CDR3 coding sequence is TGCGCCAGCAGCCAAGTCACAGGGGGCGGCACAGATACGCAGTATTTT. Protein product: CASSQVTGGGTDTQYF.